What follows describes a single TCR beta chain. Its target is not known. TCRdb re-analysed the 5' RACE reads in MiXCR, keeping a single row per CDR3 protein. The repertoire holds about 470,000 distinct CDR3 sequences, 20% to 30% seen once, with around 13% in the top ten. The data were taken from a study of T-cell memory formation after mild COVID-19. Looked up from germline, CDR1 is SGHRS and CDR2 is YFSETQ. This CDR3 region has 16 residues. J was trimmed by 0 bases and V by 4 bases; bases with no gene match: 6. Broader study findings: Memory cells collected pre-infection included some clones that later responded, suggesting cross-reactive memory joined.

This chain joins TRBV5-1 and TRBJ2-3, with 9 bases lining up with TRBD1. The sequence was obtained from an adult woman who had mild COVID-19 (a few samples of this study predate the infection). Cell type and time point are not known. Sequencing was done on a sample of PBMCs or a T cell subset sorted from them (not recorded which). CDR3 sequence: CASSLQTGGSTDTQYF. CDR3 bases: TGCGCCAGCAGCCTTCAGACAGGGGGGAGCACAGATACGCAGTATTTT.